What follows are 14 T cell receptor beta chains derived from one specimen sequenced in a study of graft-versus-host responses after intestinal transplantation. The antigens for these receptors are not known. Assay: immunoSEQ multiplex PCR; the TCRdb copy retains only in-frame clones and omits some. The sample includes around 100,000 clones, approximately 92% seen only once; the top ten take roughly 0.24%. Sequences were derived from unstimulated CD4+ T cells sorted from spleen or lymph node cells, sampled before transplant. Receptors were obtained from a human donor who was the organ donor for an intestinal transplant.

The rearrangement uses TRBV20-1 and TRBJ1-4; D unclear. Trimming shortened V by 3 bases and J by 4 bases, and 3 bases separated the two germline ends. This CDR3 region has 11 residues. The germline V gene has CDR1 DFQATT and CDR2 SNEGSKA (reference sequence). The CDR3 here is CSASNNEKLFF. CDR3 DNA sequence: TGCAGTGCTAGTAATAATGAAAAACTGTTTTTT.

The V call is TRBV9, the J call TRBJ2-1; 8 nucleotides line up with TRBD1. The CDR3 has 14 residues. Germline CDR1 is SGDLS and CDR2 is YYNGEE. V shed 0 bases and J 8 bases; nucleotides not matched to a gene: 4. The CDR3 reads CASSVVDRADEQFF. The CDR3 bases are TGTGCCAGCAGCGTAGTGGACAGGGCGGATGAGCAGTTCTTC.

This chain links TRBV6-1 with TRBJ1-4, with a tentative D call TRBD1 (5 bases). Germline V gives CDR1 MNHNS, CDR2 SASEGT. CDR3 size: 14 residues. V was clipped by 1 base and J by 7 bases, with 10 bases between them. CDR3 sequence reads: CASSEGGWAEKLFF. Written as DNA, the CDR3 is TGTGCCAGCAGTGAAGGGGGCTGGGCTGAAAAACTGTTTTTT.

This chain joins TRBV30 and TRBJ1-3; D gene uncertain. CDR1 is GTSNPN, CDR2 SVGIG, per germline (reference sequence). V was shortened by 0 bases and J by 0 bases, with 3 bases between the two germline ends. The CDR3 is made up of 13 amino acids. The DNA of the CDR3 is TGTGCCTGGAGTGTACACTCTGGAAACACCATATATTTT. Its protein is CAWSVHSGNTIYF.

The chain uses TRBV6-6 and TRBJ2-7; 7 bases align to TRBD2. The germline V gene has CDR1 MNHNY and CDR2 SVGAGI (reference sequence). The CDR3 spans 16 residues. V shed 2 bases, J shed 3 bases, and the junction held 10 bases outside the gene matches. The CDR3 DNA follows: TGTGCCAGCAGTTACGGGGGGGGGTTCTCTCGCTACGAGCAGTACTTC. Encoded protein: CASSYGGGFSRYEQYF.

The genes are TRBV27 and TRBJ2-7, with 7 bases matching TRBD2. The CDR3 sequence is 17 residues long. Germline CDR1 is MNHEY and CDR2 is SMNVEV (reference sequence). J lost 3 bases, V lost 8 bases, and 19 bases had no gene match. The CDR3 bases are TGTGCCAGCCGCCCACTAGCGATTAGCGCCCAAGGCTACGAGCAGTACTTC. Its translation is CASRPLAISAQGYEQYF.

V usage is TRBV30 and J usage is TRBJ1-1; D is perhaps TRBD1 (5 bases). CDR1 is GTSNPN and CDR2 is SVGIG in the germline V gene (reference sequence). The CDR3 consists of 15 residues. V lost 3 bases, J lost 2 bases, and 16 bases lay in between. The CDR3 here is CAWRETGTGNTEAFF. CDR3 DNA: TGTGCCTGGAGGGAAACCGGGACGGGAAACACTGAAGCTTTCTTT.

DNA for the CDR3: TGTGCCAGTACCGAATCTGGGGGTAAGACCCAGTACTTC. Protein product: CASTESGGKTQYF. This chain links TRBV19 with TRBJ2-5; D assignment may be TRBD1 or TRBD2 (5 bases each). V was pared by 7 bases and J by 6 bases, with 15 bases between. Germline CDR1 is LNHDA and CDR2 is SQIVND (reference sequence). The CDR3 sequence is 13 residues long.

This clone was detected only once. The gene calls are TRBV6-5 and TRBJ2-7; D gene uncertain. Trimming pared 5 bases from V and 0 bases from J, leaving 11 bases between. This CDR3 is built from 14 residues. Germline CDR1 MNHEY, CDR2 SVGAGI. This CDR3 reads CASSEVGSSYEQYF. As DNA, the CDR3 is TGTGCCAGCAGTGAGGTGGGAAGCTCCTACGAGCAGTACTTC.

This clone was picked up one time. The V gene is TRBV5-1, the J gene TRBJ2-5; the D call may be TRBD1 or TRBD2 (6 bases each). The CDR3 runs to 17 residues. The V end was cut by 0 bases, the J end by 2 bases, with 17 bases between. The germline CDR1 and CDR2 sequences are SGHRS and YFSETQ. The DNA of the CDR3 is TGCGCCAGCAGCTTGGCGGGGGCCGTGGGGCTACAAGAGACCCAGTACTTC. It is translated as CASSLAGAVGLQETQYF.

The chain joins TRBV7-9 to TRBJ2-3; D might be TRBD2 (6 bases). The V gene's germline CDR1 is SEHNR and CDR2 FQNEAQ (reference sequence). V lost 5 bases and J lost 5, with 11 bases in between. The CDR3 contains 13 residues. The CDR3 DNA reads as TGTGCCAGCAGCCCCGGAGGGCTAGATACGCAGTATTTT. It yields the protein CASSPGGLDTQYF.

The rearrangement joins TRBV7-2 to TRBJ2-5; no clear D gene. In germline, CDR1 is SGHTA, CDR2 FQGNSA. V was trimmed by 5 bases and J by 4 bases, leaving 11 bases between them. CDR3 size: 13 residues. In nucleotides, the CDR3 is TGTGCCAGCAGCCCAAGCCCATCAGAGACCCAGTACTTC. Protein sequence: CASSPSPSETQYF.

The genes are TRBV5-6 and TRBJ2-3; 11 bases are shared with TRBD2. This CDR3 spans 16 amino acids. CDR1 and CDR2 from the germline V gene are SGHDT and YYEEEE. J lost 2 bases, V lost 4 bases, and 6 bases had no gene match. In DNA form, the CDR3 reads TGTGCCAGCAGCCTACTAGCGGGAGTATTCACAGATACGCAGTATTTT. Amino acids: CASSLLAGVFTDTQYF.

J is TRBJ2-7 and V is TRBV2, with 9 bases lining up with TRBD2. CDR1 is SNHLY and CDR2 is FYNNEI in the germline V gene. V was clipped by 6 bases and J by 1 base; unmatched bases: 10. The CDR3 covers 16 residues. The CDR3 sequence is CASREDLAGRSYEQYF. In DNA, the CDR3 is TGTGCCAGCAGGGAGGACCTAGCGGGAAGGTCCTACGAGCAGTACTTC. The variable domain in full, with the rest retrieved from reference TRBV2 and TRBJ2-7, is EPEVTQTPSHQVTQMGQEVILRCVPISNHLYFYWYRQILGQKVEFLVSFYNNEISEKSEIFDDQFSVERPDGSNFTLKIRSTKLEDSAMYFCASREDLAGRSYEQYFGPGTRLTVT.